Sequencing of this TCR beta chain was carried out in a study of shared clonotypes between healthy human individuals. The CDR3 has 17 residues. Germline-derived CDR1 and CDR2 are SGHNT and YYREEE (reference sequence). V was pared by 4 bases and J by 1 base, with 12 bases of the junction left unmatched. Profiling relied on immunoSEQ multiplex PCR, and the TCRdb table lists in-frame clones only, not all of them. This sample has a few hundred thousand clones, with almost 97% found just once. This rearrangement joins TRBV5-4 to TRBJ1-2; TRBD1 matches at 8 bases. This sequence was found in a woman in her twenties or thirties in good health. Sequencing was done on a sample of naive CD4+ T cells sorted from blood. Subset denoted: CD45RA+ positively selected. CDR3 DNA: TGTGCCAGCAGCAAGGGACAGGTCCAACTAATTAACTATGGCTACACCTTC. Protein sequence: CASSKGQVQLINYGYTF.